Described below is a single TCR beta chain sequence and its context. Clones were sequenced by immunoSEQ multiplex PCR, and TCRdb holds only the in-frame ones, with some missing. The sample includes about 50,000 clones, around 90% of them seen just once. The sample is drawn from a study of T cell changes during pregnancy in multiple sclerosis. With 8 bases clipped from V and 5 bases from J, the junction kept 6 bases outside the gene matches. There are 13 residues in the CDR3. Germline loops: CDR1 MNHNS, CDR2 SASEGT. This sequence was found in a female donor with multiple sclerosis, enrolled in a pregnancy study. The source was CD4+ T cells from peripheral blood mononuclear cells, collected after pregnancy. The V gene is TRBV6-1, the J gene TRBJ1-1, with 9 positions matching TRBD1. The CDR3 reads CASRDRAITEAFF. The CDR3 DNA reads as TGTGCCAGCCGGGACAGGGCGATAACTGAAGCTTTCTTT.